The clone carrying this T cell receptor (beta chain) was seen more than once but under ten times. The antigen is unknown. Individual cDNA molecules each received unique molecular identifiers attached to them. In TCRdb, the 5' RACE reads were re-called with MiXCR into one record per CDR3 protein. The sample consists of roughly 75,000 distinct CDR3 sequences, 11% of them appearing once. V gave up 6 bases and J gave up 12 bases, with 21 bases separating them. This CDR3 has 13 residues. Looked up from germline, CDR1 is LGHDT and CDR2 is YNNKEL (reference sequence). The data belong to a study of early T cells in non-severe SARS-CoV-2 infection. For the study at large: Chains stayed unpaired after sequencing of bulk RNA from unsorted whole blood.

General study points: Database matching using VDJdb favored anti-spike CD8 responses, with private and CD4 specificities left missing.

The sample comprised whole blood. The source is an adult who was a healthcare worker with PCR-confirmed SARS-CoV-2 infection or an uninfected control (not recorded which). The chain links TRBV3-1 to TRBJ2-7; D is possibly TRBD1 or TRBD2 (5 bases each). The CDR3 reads CASSSGTPGSVYF. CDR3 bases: TGTGCCAGCAGTTCCGGGACCCCAGGATCGGTGTACTTC.